This TCR beta chain was profiled in a study of CD8+ T cells in alopecia areata. Overall study results and limits: Scalp clonality dropped significantly under tofacitinib, as did expanded CD8+ top-100 clones. Many expanded lesional clones persisted in scalp and blood during tofacitinib treatment.

Reverse transcription of extracted RNA yielded cDNA, which provided the sequencing template. Libraries were prepared by immunoSEQ multiplex PCR; TCRdb keeps only in-frame clonotypes and omits some of them. The sample consists of 150,000 to 200,000 clones, more than 50% of them appearing once. The sample's treatment: oral pan-JAK inhibitor, 5-10 mg twice daily. As regards this clone: The antigen remains unidentified.

This clonotype was obtained from a human donor with alopecia areata. This sample comprised CD4+ T cells sorted from blood, obtained at week 24, from a patient treated with tofacitinib.

CDR3 sequence: CAISHGVAYEQYF. CDR3 DNA: TGTGCCATCAGCCACGGGGTGGCCTACGAGCAGTACTTC. The chain has TRBV10-3 and TRBJ2-7; maybe TRBD2 (5 bases). This CDR3 is built from 13 residues. CDR1 is ENHRY and CDR2 is SYGVKD in the germline V gene. V lost 6 bases, J lost 2 bases, and 11 bases lay in between.